This is a list of T cell receptor beta chains from one sample in a study of T-cell memory formation after mild COVID-19. TCRdb independently ran MiXCR on the 5' RACE reads; one entry per CDR3 protein. In the table there are approximately 260,000 distinct CDR3 sequences, about 17% of which are singletons. Sequenced sample: PBMCs or a T cell subset sorted from them (not recorded which). Receptors originate from a man aged 18 to 29 who had mild COVID-19 (a few samples of this study predate the infection). Cell type and time point are not known. Both conserved end residues are part of each CDR3. A D gene is named only where the DNA matches it firmly. Not all rows give a size; the values are once, few, many and, for expanded clones, a class.

>NA|NA|TRBV2|TRBJ2-2
CASSDQVLGGELFF
TGTGCCAGCAGTGATCAGGTGCTCGGGGGGGAGCTGTTTTTT
>few|NA|TRBV4-3|TRBJ1-5
CASSQDAASLQPQHF
TGCGCCAGCAGCCAAGACGCGGCGAGCCTTCAGCCCCAGCATTTT
>NA|NA|TRBV7-3|TRBJ2-1
CASSLSRLDNEQFF
TGTGCCAGCAGCTTAAGTCGGCTCGACAATGAGCAGTTCTTC
>NA|NA|TRBV5-5|TRBJ2-2
CASSPARSSTGELFF
TGTGCCAGCAGCCCTGCTAGGTCCTCGACCGGGGAGCTGTTTTTT
>NA|NA|TRBV7-8|TRBJ1-6
CASSLLRGSYNSPLHF
TGTGCCAGCAGTCTTCTGAGGGGCTCTTATAATTCACCCCTCCACTTT
>NA|NA|TRBV19|TRBJ1-5
CASRYGLNQPQHF
TGTGCCAGTAGGTATGGCCTCAATCAGCCCCAGCATTTT
>few|NA|TRBV7-9|TRBJ1-4
CASSLAHTGLLFF
TGTGCCAGCAGCTTAGCGCACACGGGCTTACTGTTTTTT
>few|NA|TRBV7-8|TRBJ2-6
CASSVQGNSGANVLTF
TGTGCCAGCAGCGTTCAGGGGAACTCTGGGGCCAACGTCCTGACTTTC
>NA|TRBD1|TRBV3-1|TRBJ2-7
CASSQGTGTGYYEQYF
TGTGCCAGCAGCCAAGGAACCGGGACAGGCTACTACGAGCAGTACTTC
>few|NA|TRBV27|TRBJ2-3
CASSSYAWRAGVSDTQYF
TGTGCCAGCAGTTCGTACGCCTGGCGAGCGGGCGTCTCAGATACGCAGTATTTT
>many|TRBD2|TRBV3-1|TRBJ2-2
CASSQGLAGATGELFF
TGTGCCAGCAGCCAAGGTCTAGCGGGAGCAACCGGGGAGCTGTTTTTT
>NA|TRBD1|TRBV9|TRBJ2-5
CASSVGPDRTGETQYF
TGTGCCAGCAGCGTCGGCCCGGACAGGACGGGAGAGACCCAGTACTTC
>NA|NA|TRBV2|TRBJ2-2
CASSGSRGLSTGELFF
TGTGCCAGCAGTGGGTCTCGGGGACTGAGCACCGGGGAGCTGTTTTTT
>few|TRBD1|TRBV6-6|TRBJ2-5
CASSYWVAGGSQETQYF
TGTGCCAGCAGTTACTGGGTGGCAGGGGGCAGCCAAGAGACCCAGTACTTC
>few|TRBD1|TRBV5-1|TRBJ2-2
CASSFRTGSPGELFF
TGCGCCAGCAGCTTTAGGACAGGGTCTCCCGGGGAGCTGTTTTTT
>NA|TRBD2|TRBV7-2|TRBJ2-3
CASSLGGGALDTQYF
TGTGCCAGCAGCTTAGGCGGGGGGGCTCTGGATACGCAGTATTTT
>once|NA|TRBV7-2|TRBJ1-2
CASSFLGLLSGYTF
TGTGCCAGCAGCTTCCTAGGGTTACTTAGCGGCTACACCTTC
>few|NA|TRBV20-1|TRBJ2-7
CSASSGFISYEQYF
TGCAGTGCTAGTTCAGGGTTTATCTCCTACGAGCAGTACTTC
>many|NA|TRBV12-3/TRBV12-4|TRBJ2-1
CASSLPQGRNEQFF
TGTGCCAGCAGTTTACCCCAGGGTCGAAATGAGCAGTTCTTC
>few|NA|TRBV7-2|TRBJ2-5
CASSPRGGRETQYF
TGTGCCAGCAGCCCGAGAGGGGGTCGGGAGACCCAGTACTTC
>NA|TRBD1|TRBV6-2/TRBV6-3|TRBJ2-3
CASSAPTGSDTQYF
TGTGCCAGCAGTGCGCCGACAGGGTCGGATACGCAGTATTTT
>few|NA|TRBV7-2|TRBJ1-2
CASSSGTSGYTF
TGTGCCAGCAGTTCCGGGACAAGTGGCTACACCTTC
>NA|NA|TRBV9|TRBJ2-5
CASSVAGHETQYF
TGTGCCAGCAGCGTAGCAGGGCACGAGACCCAGTACTTC
>few|NA|TRBV5-1|TRBJ1-1
CASSPLGGMNTEAFF
TGCGCCAGCAGCCCTCTTGGGGGGATGAACACTGAAGCTTTCTTT
>few|NA|TRBV27|TRBJ2-1
CASSLRRPDEQFF
TGTGCCAGCAGCCTCCGGAGGCCCGATGAGCAGTTCTTC
>NA|NA|TRBV29-1|TRBJ2-2
CSVVGGHLSGELFF
TGCAGCGTCGTTGGAGGACACCTTTCCGGGGAGCTGTTTTTT
>NA|TRBD1|TRBV5-1|TRBJ1-6
CASSLVGQRSSYNSPLHF
TGCGCCAGCAGCTTGGTGGGACAGAGGAGCTCCTATAATTCACCCCTCCACTTT
>few|NA|TRBV12-3/TRBV12-4|TRBJ1-5
CASRLQGSGNQPQHF
TGTGCCAGCAGACTTCAGGGGTCCGGCAATCAGCCCCAGCATTTT
>NA|TRBD1|TRBV24-1|TRBJ1-1
CATMGTGGSNTDAFF
TGTGCCACCATGGGGACAGGGGGCTCGAACACTGACGCTTTCTTT
>few|TRBD1|TRBV6-2/TRBV6-3|TRBJ2-7
CASSYQGTGVSAYEQYF
TGTGCCAGCAGCTACCAGGGAACAGGGGTATCCGCCTACGAGCAGTACTTC
>NA|NA|TRBV5-4|TRBJ2-4
CASSLRSSLAKNIQYF
TGTGCCAGCAGCTTGCGCTCATCTTTAGCCAAAAACATTCAGTACTTC
>NA|NA|TRBV6-5|TRBJ1-5
CASSTALPGKNQPQHF
TGTGCCAGCAGTACGGCCCTCCCTGGGAAAAATCAGCCCCAGCATTTT
>NA|NA|TRBV20-1|TRBJ1-2
CSARGAGYTF
TGCAGTGCTAGAGGAGCTGGCTACACCTTC
>NA|NA|TRBV30|TRBJ1-4
CAWSVGMSNEKLFF
TGTGCCTGGAGTGTCGGGATGTCTAATGAAAAACTGTTTTTT
>many|NA|TRBV4-3|TRBJ2-3
CASSQETWADTQYF
TGCGCCAGCAGCCAAGAAACCTGGGCAGATACGCAGTATTTT
>NA|NA|TRBV7-9|TRBJ1-6
CASSKDGGNYSPLHF
TGTGCCAGCAGCAAAGACGGGGGGAACTATTCACCCCTCCACTTT
>many|TRBD2|TRBV11-2|TRBJ2-7
CASSPGTSGYEQYF
TGTGCCAGCAGCCCCGGGACTAGCGGGTACGAGCAGTACTTC
>NA|TRBD1|TRBV9|TRBJ2-1
CASSARPGTGSHNEQFF
TGTGCCAGCAGCGCCCGCCCGGGGACAGGGTCCCACAATGAGCAGTTCTTC
>few|TRBD1|TRBV7-9|TRBJ2-2
CANKPGTENTGELFF
TGTGCCAACAAGCCCGGGACAGAGAACACCGGGGAGCTGTTTTTT
>few|NA|TRBV7-2|TRBJ1-1
CASSPQGREDTEAFF
TGTGCCAGCAGCCCTCAGGGGAGAGAGGACACTGAAGCTTTCTTT
>NA|NA|TRBV5-1|TRBJ2-3
CASSQKSLDTQYF
TGCGCCAGCAGCCAAAAAAGTCTGGATACGCAGTATTTT
>NA|TRBD2|TRBV20-1|TRBJ2-1
CSARVAGESYNEQFF
TGCAGTGCTAGAGTAGCGGGGGAATCCTACAATGAGCAGTTCTTC
>few|NA|TRBV7-9|TRBJ2-2
CASRQDSYTGELFF
TGTGCCAGCAGGCAGGACAGTTACACCGGGGAGCTGTTTTTT
>many|NA|TRBV6-6|TRBJ1-1
CASSYLGTEAFF
TGTGCCAGCAGTTACCTTGGCACTGAAGCTTTCTTT
>few|NA|TRBV10-3|TRBJ2-5
CASTSSGETQYF
TGTGCCAGTACAAGCAGCGGGGAGACCCAGTACTTC
>NA|TRBD1|TRBV15|TRBJ2-1
CATSKRTGVHEQFF
TGTGCCACCAGCAAGAGGACAGGGGTCCATGAGCAGTTCTTC